This T cell receptor beta chain derives from a study of shared clonotypes between healthy human individuals. Study summary: CD4 naive and memory got three plates each, CD8 naive two, CD8 memory one.

Here immunoSEQ multiplex PCR was the method, and the copy in TCRdb shows in-frame clones only, minus some. The data contain some 1,400,000 clones, approximately 96% of them singletons. Turning to this clone: Its antigen is undetermined.

Study-level points and caveats: Among donors, the sharing of clonotypes was expected to be influenced by sequencing depth.

This receptor was obtained from a man aged 25 to 40 in good health. Sequenced sample: naive CD4+ T cells sorted from blood. Stated subset: CD45RA+ positively selected.

For the CDR3, the DNA is TGCGCCAGCAGTGACGGATACAATGAGCAGTTCTTC. Translation: CASSDGYNEQFF. This rearrangement joins TRBV10-1 to TRBJ2-1; unclear D gene. The V gene lost 3 bases and the J gene lost 4 bases, with 4 bases spanning the gap. The CDR3 has 12 residues. CDR1 is WNHNN, CDR2 SYGVQD, per germline (reference sequence).